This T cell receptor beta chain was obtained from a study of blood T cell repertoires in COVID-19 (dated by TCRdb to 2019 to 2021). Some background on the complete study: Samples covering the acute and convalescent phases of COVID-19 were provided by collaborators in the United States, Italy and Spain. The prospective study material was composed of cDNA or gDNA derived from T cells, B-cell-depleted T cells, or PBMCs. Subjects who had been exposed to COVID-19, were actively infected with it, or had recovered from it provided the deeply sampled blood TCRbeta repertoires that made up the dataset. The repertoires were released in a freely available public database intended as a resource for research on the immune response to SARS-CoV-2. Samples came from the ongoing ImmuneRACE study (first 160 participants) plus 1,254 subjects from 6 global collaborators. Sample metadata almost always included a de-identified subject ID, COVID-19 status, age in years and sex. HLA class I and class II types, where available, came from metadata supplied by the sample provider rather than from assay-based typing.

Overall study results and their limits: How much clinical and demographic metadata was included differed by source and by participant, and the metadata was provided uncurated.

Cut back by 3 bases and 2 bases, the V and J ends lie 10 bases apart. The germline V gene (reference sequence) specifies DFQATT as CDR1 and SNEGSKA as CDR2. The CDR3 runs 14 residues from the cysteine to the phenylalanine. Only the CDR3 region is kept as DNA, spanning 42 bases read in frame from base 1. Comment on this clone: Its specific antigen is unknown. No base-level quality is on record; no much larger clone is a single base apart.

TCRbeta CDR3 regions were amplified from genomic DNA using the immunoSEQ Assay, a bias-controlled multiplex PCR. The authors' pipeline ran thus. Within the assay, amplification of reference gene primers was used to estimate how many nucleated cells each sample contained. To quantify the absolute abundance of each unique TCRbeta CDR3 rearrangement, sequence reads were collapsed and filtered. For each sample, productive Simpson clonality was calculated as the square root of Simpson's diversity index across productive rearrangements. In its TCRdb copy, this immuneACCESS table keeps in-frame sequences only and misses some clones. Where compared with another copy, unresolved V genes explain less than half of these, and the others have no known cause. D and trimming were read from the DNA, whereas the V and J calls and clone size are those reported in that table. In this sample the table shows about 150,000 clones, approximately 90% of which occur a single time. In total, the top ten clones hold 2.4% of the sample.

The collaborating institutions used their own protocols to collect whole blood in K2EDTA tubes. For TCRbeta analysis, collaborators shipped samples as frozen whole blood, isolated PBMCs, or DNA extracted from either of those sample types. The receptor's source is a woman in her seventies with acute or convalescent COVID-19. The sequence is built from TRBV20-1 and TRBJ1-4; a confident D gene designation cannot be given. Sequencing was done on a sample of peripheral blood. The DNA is TGCAGTGCTAGTCCGGGAGTTACTAATGAAAAACTGTTTTTT. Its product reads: CSASPGVTNEKLFF.